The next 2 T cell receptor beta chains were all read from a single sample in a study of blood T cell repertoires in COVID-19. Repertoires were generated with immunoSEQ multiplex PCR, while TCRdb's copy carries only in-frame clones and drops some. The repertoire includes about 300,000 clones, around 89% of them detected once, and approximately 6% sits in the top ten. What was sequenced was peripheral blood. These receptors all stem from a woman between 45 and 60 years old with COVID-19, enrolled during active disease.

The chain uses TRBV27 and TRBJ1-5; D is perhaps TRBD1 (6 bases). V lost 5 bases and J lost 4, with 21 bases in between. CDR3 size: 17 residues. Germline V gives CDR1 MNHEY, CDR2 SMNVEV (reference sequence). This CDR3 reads CASSPTSTGRKNQPQHF. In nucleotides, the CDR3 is TGTGCCAGCAGTCCGACTTCTACAGGGAGAAAAAATCAGCCCCAGCATTTT.

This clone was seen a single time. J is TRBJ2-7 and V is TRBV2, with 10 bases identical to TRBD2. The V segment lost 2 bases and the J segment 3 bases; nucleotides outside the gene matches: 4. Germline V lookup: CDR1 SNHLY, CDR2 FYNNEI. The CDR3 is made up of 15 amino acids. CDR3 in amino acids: CASSERASGSYEQYF. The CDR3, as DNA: TGTGCCAGCAGTGAACGGGCTAGCGGGAGCTACGAGCAGTACTTC.